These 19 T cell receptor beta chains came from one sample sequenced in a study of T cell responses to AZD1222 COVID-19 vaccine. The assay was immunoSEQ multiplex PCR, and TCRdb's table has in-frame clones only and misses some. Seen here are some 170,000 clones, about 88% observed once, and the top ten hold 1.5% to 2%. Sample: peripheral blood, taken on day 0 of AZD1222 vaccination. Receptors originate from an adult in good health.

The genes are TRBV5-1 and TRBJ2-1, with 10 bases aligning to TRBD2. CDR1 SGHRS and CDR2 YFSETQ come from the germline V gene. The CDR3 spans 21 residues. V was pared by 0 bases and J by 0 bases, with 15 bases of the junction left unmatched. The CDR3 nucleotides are TGCGCCAGCAGCTTGGTATCAATAAAAGGACTAGCGGCTATCTCCTACAATGAGCAGTTCTTC. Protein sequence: CASSLVSIKGLAAISYNEQFF. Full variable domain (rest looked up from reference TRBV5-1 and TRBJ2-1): KAGVTQTPRYLIKTRGQQVTLSCSPISGHRSVSWYQQTPGQGLQFLFEYFSETQRNKGNFPGRFSGRQFSNSRSEMNVSTLELGDSALYLCASSLVSIKGLAAISYNEQFFGPGTRLTVL.

CDR3 bases: TGTGCCAGCAGCTTAGCGCGGGACACTGTCTCCTACGAGCAGTACTTC. Translated: CASSLARDTVSYEQYF. This chain connects TRBV7-9 to TRBJ2-7; D may be TRBD1 or TRBD2 (6 bases each). The CDR3 runs 16 residues. Germline V gives CDR1 SEHNR, CDR2 FQNEAQ (reference sequence). Trimming removed 0 bases at V and 0 bases at J, with 12 bases between.

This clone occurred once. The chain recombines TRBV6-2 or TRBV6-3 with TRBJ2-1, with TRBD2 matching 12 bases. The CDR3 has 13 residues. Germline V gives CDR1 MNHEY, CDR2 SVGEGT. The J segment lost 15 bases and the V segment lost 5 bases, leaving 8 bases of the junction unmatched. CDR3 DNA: TGTGCCAGCAGTCATGACGGACTAGCGGGGTGGTTCTTC. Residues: CASSHDGLAGWFF.

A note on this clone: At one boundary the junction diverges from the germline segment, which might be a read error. CDR3 nucleotides: TGCGCCAGCAGCCCCTCAGGTGGGAGCAAAGATACGCAGTATTTT. Its translation is CASSPSGGSKDTQYF. The chain carries TRBV5-1 and TRBJ2-3, with D perhaps matching TRBD2 (5 bases). The CDR3 totals 15 residues. CDR1 is SGHRS and CDR2 is YFSETQ in the germline V gene.

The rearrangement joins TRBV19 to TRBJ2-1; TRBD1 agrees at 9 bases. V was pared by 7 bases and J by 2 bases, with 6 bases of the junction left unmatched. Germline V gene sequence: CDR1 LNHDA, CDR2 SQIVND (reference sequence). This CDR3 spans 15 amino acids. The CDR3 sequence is CASKVGQGTYNEQFF. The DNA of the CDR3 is TGTGCCAGTAAAGTCGGACAGGGGACCTACAATGAGCAGTTCTTC. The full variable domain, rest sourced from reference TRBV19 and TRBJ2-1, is DGGITQSPKYLFRKEGQNVTLSCEQNLNHDAMYWYRQDPGQGLRLIYYSQIVNDFQKGDIAEGYSVSREKKESFPLTVTSAQKNPTAFYLCASKVGQGTYNEQFFGPGTRLTVL.

CDR3 DNA: TGTGCCAGCAGCACCGTGCTACAGGGAGGATATGGCTACACCTTC. This encodes CASSTVLQGGYGYTF. The J gene is TRBJ1-2, the V gene TRBV6-5; TRBD1 is a possible D gene (6 bases). The germline V gene encodes CDR1 MNHEY and CDR2 SVGAGI. Trimming left V 6 bases short and J 5 bases short, with 19 bases between. The CDR3 contains 15 residues.

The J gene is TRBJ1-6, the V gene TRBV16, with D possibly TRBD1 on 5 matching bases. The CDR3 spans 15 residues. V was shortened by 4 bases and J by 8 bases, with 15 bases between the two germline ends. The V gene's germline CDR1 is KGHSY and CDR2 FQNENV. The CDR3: CASSPPGRGYSPLHF. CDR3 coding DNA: TGTGCCAGCAGCCCTCCGGGTAGGGGTTATTCACCCCTCCACTTT.

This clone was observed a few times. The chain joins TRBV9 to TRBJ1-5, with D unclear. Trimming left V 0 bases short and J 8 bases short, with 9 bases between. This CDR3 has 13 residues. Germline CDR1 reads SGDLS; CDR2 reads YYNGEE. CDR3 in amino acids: CASSVAAAEPQHF. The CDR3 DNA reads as TGTGCCAGCAGCGTAGCGGCGGCGGAGCCCCAGCATTTT.

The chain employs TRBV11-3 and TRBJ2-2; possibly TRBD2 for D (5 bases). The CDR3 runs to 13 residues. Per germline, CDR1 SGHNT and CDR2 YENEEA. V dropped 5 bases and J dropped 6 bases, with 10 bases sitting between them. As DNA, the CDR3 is TGTGCCAGCAGCCAGACTAAGCCCGGGGAGCTGTTTTTT. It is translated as CASSQTKPGELFF.

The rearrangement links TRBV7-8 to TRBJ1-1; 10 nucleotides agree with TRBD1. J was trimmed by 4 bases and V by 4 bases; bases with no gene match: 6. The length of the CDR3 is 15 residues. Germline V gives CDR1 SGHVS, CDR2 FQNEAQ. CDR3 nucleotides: TGTGCCAGCAGCTCGCGACAGGGGGCGATCACTGAAGCTTTCTTT. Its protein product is CASSSRQGAITEAFF. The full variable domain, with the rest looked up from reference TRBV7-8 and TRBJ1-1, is GAGVSQSPRYKVAKRGQDVALRCDPISGHVSLFWYQQALGQGPEFLTYFQNEAQLDKSGLPSDRFFAERPEGSVSTLKIQRTQQEDSAVYLCASSSRQGAITEAFFGQGTRLTVV.

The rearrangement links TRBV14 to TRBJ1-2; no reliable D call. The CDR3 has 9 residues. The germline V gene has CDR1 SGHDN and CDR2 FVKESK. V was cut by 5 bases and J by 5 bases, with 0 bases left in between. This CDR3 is CASSYGYTF. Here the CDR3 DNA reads TGTGCCAGCAGCTATGGCTACACCTTC. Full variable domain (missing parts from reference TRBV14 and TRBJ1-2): EAGVTQFPSHSVIEKGQTVTLRCDPISGHDNLYWYRRVMGKEIKFLLHFVKESKQDESGMPNNRFLAERTGGTYSTLKVQPAELEDSGVYFCASSYGYTFGSGTRLTVV.

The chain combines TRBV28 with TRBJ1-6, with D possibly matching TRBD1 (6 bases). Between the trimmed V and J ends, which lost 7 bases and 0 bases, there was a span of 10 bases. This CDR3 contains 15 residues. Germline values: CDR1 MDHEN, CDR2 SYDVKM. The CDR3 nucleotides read TGTGCCAGCAACCCGGACAGCTCCTATAATTCACCCCTCCACTTT. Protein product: CASNPDSSYNSPLHF.

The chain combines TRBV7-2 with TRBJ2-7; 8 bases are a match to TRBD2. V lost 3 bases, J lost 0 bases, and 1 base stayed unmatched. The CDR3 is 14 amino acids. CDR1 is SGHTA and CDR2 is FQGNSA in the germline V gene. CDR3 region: CASSLTSVSYEQYF. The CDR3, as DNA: TGTGCCAGCAGCTTGACTAGCGTCTCCTACGAGCAGTACTTC.

DNA for the CDR3: TGTGCCAGCTCAATTAGGGGCGCCATCCCTGGGGCCAACGTCCTGACTTTC. Protein sequence: CASSIRGAIPGANVLTF. The J gene is TRBJ2-6, the V gene TRBV18; D might be TRBD1 (5 bases). The germline V gene encodes CDR1 KGHSH and CDR2 LQKENI. CDR3 length: 17 amino acids. V was pared by 5 bases and J by 2 bases, with 16 bases between.

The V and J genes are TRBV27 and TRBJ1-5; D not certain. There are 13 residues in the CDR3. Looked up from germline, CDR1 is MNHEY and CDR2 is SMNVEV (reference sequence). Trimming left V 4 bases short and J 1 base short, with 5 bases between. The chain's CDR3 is CASSYGSNQPQHF. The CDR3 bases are TGTGCCAGCAGTTATGGGAGCAATCAGCCCCAGCATTTT.

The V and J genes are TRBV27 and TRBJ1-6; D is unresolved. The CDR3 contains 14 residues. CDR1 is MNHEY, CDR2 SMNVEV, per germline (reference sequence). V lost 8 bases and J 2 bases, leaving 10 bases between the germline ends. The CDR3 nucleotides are TGTGCCAGCTCGTGGAGGCCCTATAATTCACCCCTCCACTTT. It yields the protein CASSWRPYNSPLHF.

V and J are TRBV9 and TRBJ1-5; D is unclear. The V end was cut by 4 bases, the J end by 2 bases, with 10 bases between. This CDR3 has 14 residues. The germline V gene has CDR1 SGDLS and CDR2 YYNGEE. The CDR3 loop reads CASSPTGGNQPQHF. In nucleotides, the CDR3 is TGTGCCAGCAGCCCAACCGGTGGCAATCAGCCCCAGCATTTT.

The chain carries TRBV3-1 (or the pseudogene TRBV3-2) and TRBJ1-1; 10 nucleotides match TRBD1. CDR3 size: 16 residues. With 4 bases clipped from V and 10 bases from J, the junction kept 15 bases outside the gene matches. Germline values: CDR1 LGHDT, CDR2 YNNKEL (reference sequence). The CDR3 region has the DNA TGTGCCAGCAGCCTAGAAGGGACAGGGGCCCTTCGGGGAGCTTTCTTT. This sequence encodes CASSLEGTGALRGAFF.

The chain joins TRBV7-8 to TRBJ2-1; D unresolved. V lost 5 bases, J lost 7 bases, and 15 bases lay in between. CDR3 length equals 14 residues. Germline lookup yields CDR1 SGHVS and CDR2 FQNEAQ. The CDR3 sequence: CASSPSTSGNEQFF. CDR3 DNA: TGTGCCAGCAGCCCCTCGACTTCCGGGAATGAGCAGTTCTTC.